This TCR beta chain was captured in a study of cytotoxic CD8 clonotypes in ibrutinib-treated CLL. Turning to the study itself: Overall, about 25 responses were partial and 2 complete; following median 68 months, 14 patients stayed remitted and about twelve progressed. General study results and limits: At ibrutinib response, clonality increased, and at progression it declined back toward baseline.

The table lists this clone with a few counts. No antigen is known for it. Target depth was 1 in 200,000 to 1 in 1 million T cells, about 10x per clonotype. Clones were read by immunoSEQ multiplex PCR, and TCRdb kept only the in-frame ones, dropping some. The sample consists of around 160,000 clones, about four fifths of them appearing once. Per the germline V gene, CDR1 is MDHEN and CDR2 is SYDVKM. The CDR3 contains 14 residues. The V and J ends lost 3 bases and 6 bases respectively, with 15 bases between them. The clonotype comes from a human donor with chronic lymphocytic leukemia. This chain links TRBV28 with TRBJ2-7; D possibly corresponds to TRBD2 (7 bases). The starting material was PBMCs, obtained after 12 months of ibrutinib treatment. CDR3 bases: TGTGCCAGCAGTTTGGGCGGGGGAGGGGGCGAGCAGTACTTC. Encoded protein: CASSLGGGGGEQYF.